Each of the 21 T cell receptor beta chains below was sequenced from the same sample in a study of T cells in Graves' hyperthyroidism and ophthalmopathy. Template material for amplifying TCR beta CDR3 regions consisted of RNA transcripts. A first-round RT-PCR of the TCR CDR3 used the HTBI primer set. TCRdb re-called the multiplex PCR reads through MiXCR, storing one row per CDR3 protein. Seen here are 550,000 to 600,000 distinct CDR3 sequences, around 45% observed once, and the top ten hold about 20%. What was sequenced was peripheral blood or thyroid tissue (not recorded which). The source is an adult woman with Graves' disease, either hyperthyroidism or ophthalmopathy (not recorded which).

This clonotype has a count of ten or more. This sequence joins TRBV4-1 and TRBJ1-2; TRBD1 is a possible D gene (5 bases). CDR1 and CDR2 from the germline V gene are MGHRA and YSYEKL. The CDR3 totals 15 residues. Trimming shortened V by 6 bases and J by 8 bases, and 22 bases separated the two germline ends. CDR3 sequence: CASRPKMGVAGGYTF. The CDR3 bases are TGCGCCAGCAGACCTAAGATGGGGGTGGCAGGGGGCTACACCTTC.

The genes are TRBV24-1 and TRBJ2-2; no definite D call. V gave up 1 base and J gave up 5 bases, with 7 bases separating them. The CDR3 consists of 14 residues. Germline CDR1 is KGHDR and CDR2 is SFDVKD. CDR3 region: CATSDLDRTGELFF. The CDR3 DNA reads TGTGCCACCAGTGATTTAGACCGAACCGGGGAGCTGTTTTTT.

This chain's CDR3 is CASSPPINYGYTF. Here the CDR3 DNA reads TGTGCCAGCTCACCACCGATTAACTATGGCTACACCTTC. The V call is TRBV18, the J call TRBJ1-2; D not certain. CDR1 and CDR2 (germline): KGHSH, LQKENI. The CDR3 covers 13 residues. The V end was cut by 0 bases, the J end by 1 base, with 3 bases between.

The V call is TRBV10-3, the J call TRBJ2-7; D ambiguous. V was cut by 6 bases and J by 0 bases, with 9 bases left in between. Germline V gene data show CDR1 as ENHRY and CDR2 as SYGVKD. This CDR3 contains 13 residues. The CDR3 DNA is TGTGCCATCAGCCCAGGTCACTCCTACGAGCAGTACTTC. Amino acid sequence: CAISPGHSYEQYF.

As for this clonotype: As the CDR3 is not closed by the conserved phenylalanine or tryptophan, this likely results from a read error. The limits of the CDR3 on the DNA are not certain, so only TCRdb's listed CDR3 is given. The V call is TRBV11-2, the J call TRBJ2-6. Looked up from germline, CDR1 is SGHAT and CDR2 is FQNNGV. The CDR3 length equals 8 residues, ends included. The CDR3 protein is CASRSPTT.

This clonotype was seen ten or more times. The genes are TRBV2 and TRBJ2-5; tentative D call: TRBD1 (5 bases). Per germline, CDR1 SNHLY and CDR2 FYNNEI. The ends were cut back, 5 bases at V and 0 bases at J, with 7 bases in the middle. The length of the CDR3 is 13 residues. This chain's CDR3 is CASSMTDQETQYF. CDR3 DNA sequence: TGTGCCAGCAGTATGACAGACCAAGAGACCCAGTACTTC.

This clonotype was seen many times. The chain has TRBV12-3 or TRBV12-4 and TRBJ1-5; 8 nucleotides match TRBD1. This CDR3 spans 16 amino acids. V was clipped by 6 bases and J by 2 bases; unmatched bases: 9. The CDR3 coding sequence is TGTGCCAGCAGCTCTGGCCCGGGACAGGGCAATCAGCCCCAGCATTTT. Its translation is CASSSGPGQGNQPQHF.

In its sample, this clonotype was seen many times. V is TRBV14 and J is TRBJ2-2; D is uncertain. This CDR3 is built from 15 residues. From germline, CDR1 is SGHDN and CDR2 FVKESK. V lost 0 bases and J lost 3, with 8 bases in between. For the CDR3, the DNA is TGTGCCAGCAGCCAAGACCCCAGAGACACCGGGGAGCTGTTTTTT. Its protein is CASSQDPRDTGELFF.

This clonotype was counted once. The chain joins TRBV24-1 to TRBJ2-1; 8 positions agree with TRBD2. The CDR3 is 15 residues long. V dropped 6 bases and J dropped 6; count of bases not matched to a gene: 9. Germline CDR1 and CDR2: KGHDR and SFDVKD. Here the CDR3 reads CATSLASGSRNEQFF. The CDR3 DNA is TGTGCCACCAGTTTGGCGAGCGGGAGTCGCAATGAGCAGTTCTTC.

The gene calls are TRBV9 and TRBJ2-7; 7 positions agree with TRBD1. CDR1 and CDR2 (germline): SGDLS, YYNGEE. The CDR3 consists of 14 residues. Trimming at V came to 5 bases and at J to 3 bases, leaving 8 bases not matched to a gene. The CDR3 region is CASSGRDSNYEQYF. The CDR3 nucleotides are TGTGCCAGCAGTGGTAGGGACAGCAACTACGAGCAGTACTTC.

This clonotype was seen only a few times. CDR3 sequence (DNA): TGTGCCAGCAGCACCCGGACAGGGGGCTACACCTTC. As protein: CASSTRTGGYTF. This chain connects TRBV9 to TRBJ1-2; TRBD1 agrees at 8 bases. The CDR3 contains 12 residues. The germline V gene has CDR1 SGDLS and CDR2 YYNGEE. After removal of 4 bases from V and 8 bases from J, the junction contained 4 bases not matched to a gene.

There are many counts of this clonotype. The CDR3, as DNA: TGTGCCAGCAGCCCTAACAGGGGTAACTATGGCTACACCTTC. Translated, it gives CASSPNRGNYGYTF. The V call is TRBV16, the J call TRBJ1-2; 7 bases align to TRBD1. V gave up 4 bases and J gave up 1 base; unmatched junction bases: 3. In germline, CDR1 is KGHSY, CDR2 FQNENV. The CDR3 is 14 amino acids.

In its sample, this clonotype was seen a few times. J is TRBJ2-7 and V is TRBV7-2; D may be TRBD1 (5 bases). Germline V gives CDR1 SGHTA, CDR2 FQGNSA. V was cut by 0 bases and J by 1 base, with 7 bases left in between. The length of the CDR3 is 14 residues. CDR3 DNA sequence: TGTGCCAGCAGCTTAGCGCGGACATCCTACGAGCAGTACTTC. Residues: CASSLARTSYEQYF.

In its sample, this clonotype was seen many times. The chain carries TRBV11-2 and TRBJ2-5, with D perhaps being TRBD1 or TRBD2 (6 bases each). This CDR3 region has 18 residues. Germline V lookup: CDR1 SGHAT, CDR2 FQNNGV. The V end lost 0 bases, the J end lost 5 bases, and 22 bases lay between the germline ends. CDR3: CASSLEGLRGPWEETQYF. In DNA, the CDR3 is TGTGCCAGCAGCTTAGAAGGACTTCGGGGGCCCTGGGAGGAGACCCAGTACTTC.

Ten or more counts support this clonotype. The chain carries TRBV5-1 and TRBJ2-5; TRBD1 aligns across 9 bases. From germline, CDR1 is SGHRS and CDR2 YFSETQ. The CDR3 runs to 16 residues. V gave up 4 bases and J gave up 0 bases; unmatched junction bases: 7. The CDR3 protein is CASSPGTGSHQETQYF. The CDR3 DNA sequence: TGCGCCAGCAGCCCGGGGACAGGGTCCCACCAAGAGACCCAGTACTTC.

As concerns this clonotype: No conserved phenylalanine or tryptophan is present at the end of the CDR3, so a read error is the likely explanation. The limits of the CDR3 on the DNA are not certain, so only TCRdb's listed CDR3 is given. The rearrangement uses TRBV7-8 and TRBJ1-4. The CDR3 totals 9 residues, both ends included. Germline V gene sequence: CDR1 SGHVS, CDR2 FQNEAQ. The CDR3: CASSRGVGG.

This clonotype was seen many times. The rearrangement uses TRBV28 and TRBJ1-2; 7 bases agree with TRBD1. The CDR3 length is 14 residues. CDR1 and CDR2 (germline): MDHEN, SYDVKM. The trim removed 9 bases at V and 4 bases at J, leaving 11 bases unmatched. CDR3 nucleotides: TGTGCCAGTGTATGGAAGGGACAGAGCTATGGCTACACCTTC. This codes for CASVWKGQSYGYTF.

The chain recombines TRBV7-2 with TRBJ2-5, with TRBD1 matching 8 bases. Germline trimming cut 5 bases from V and 5 bases from J; bases unmatched to any gene: 7. Per the germline V gene, CDR1 is SGHTA and CDR2 is FQGNSA. The CDR3 sequence is 14 residues long. The CDR3 DNA follows: TGTGCCAGCAGCCGACAGGGGTGGAGGGAGACCCAGTACTTC. Its translation is CASSRQGWRETQYF.

This clonotype was found many times. This rearrangement joins TRBV29-1 to TRBJ2-5, with TRBD2 identical over 12 bases. Germline V CDR1 and CDR2: SQVTM, ANQGSEA. This CDR3 is built from 14 residues. Germline trimming cut 6 bases from V and 5 bases from J; bases unmatched to any gene: 7. The CDR3 spells CSVQLAGGGETQYF. DNA for the CDR3: TGCAGCGTCCAACTAGCGGGAGGAGGCGAGACCCAGTACTTC.

V gene TRBV6-5 combines with J gene TRBJ1-6; 8 bases line up with TRBD1. There are 18 residues in the CDR3. Per the germline V gene, CDR1 is MNHEY and CDR2 is SVGAGI. With V trimmed by 0 bases and J by 3 bases, 7 bases remained unmatched. The CDR3 sequence is CASSYSGTGENYNSPLHF. In DNA, the CDR3 is TGTGCCAGCAGTTACTCTGGGACAGGTGAAAACTATAATTCACCCCTCCACTTT.

The chain joins TRBV11-2 to TRBJ2-2, with 7 bases fitting TRBD2. This CDR3 has 15 residues. Looked up from germline, CDR1 is SGHAT and CDR2 is FQNNGV. V lost 0 bases and J lost 5; bases outside the gene matches: 3. This CDR3 is CASSLERETTGELFF. The CDR3 coding sequence is TGTGCCAGCAGCTTAGAGCGGGAGACGACCGGGGAGCTGTTTTTT.